The clone carrying this T cell receptor beta chain showed up just once. Its specificity is unknown. Here immunoSEQ multiplex PCR was the method, and the copy in TCRdb shows in-frame clones only, minus some. Here the sample spans around 100,000 clones, 85% to 90% being singletons. Time point meaning: week 11, during vaccination. The investigators gave 300 ug of mutant IDH1 20-mer peptide in each vaccine dose, together with topical imiquimod. The germline V and J ends were trimmed by 6 bases and 4 bases, with 12 bases remaining between them. The CDR3 sequence is 13 residues long. Germline-derived CDR1 and CDR2 are MDHEN and SYDVKM. The entry originates in a study of a mutant IDH1 vaccine in newly diagnosed glioma. Turning to the study itself: Once 4-6 weeks had passed after radiotherapy alone, vaccination started, or it started with temozolomide cycles. Antecedent treatment encompassed radiotherapy, temozolomide, or their combination; the majority received both.

This TCR was sampled from a woman aged 45-60 years with glioma. The material sequenced was PBMCs, taken from a glioma patient whose treatment included an IDH1 peptide vaccine. The chain carries TRBV28 and TRBJ1-1; D gene uncertain. The CDR3 loop reads CASSIGGTTEAFF. The CDR3 DNA is TGTGCCAGCAGCATAGGTGGAACCACTGAAGCTTTCTTT.